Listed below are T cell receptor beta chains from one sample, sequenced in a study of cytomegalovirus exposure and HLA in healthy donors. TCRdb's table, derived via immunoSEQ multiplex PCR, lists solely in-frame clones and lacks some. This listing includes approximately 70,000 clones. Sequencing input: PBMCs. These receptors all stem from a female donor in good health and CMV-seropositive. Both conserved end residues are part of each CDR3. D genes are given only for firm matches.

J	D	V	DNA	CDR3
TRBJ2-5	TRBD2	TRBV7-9	TGTGCCAGCAGCCCGACCGGGACTAGCGGAGAGACCCAGTACTTC	CASSPTGTSGETQYF
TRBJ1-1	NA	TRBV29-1	TGCAGCGTTGGTGTTTCGACAGTTGAAGCTTTCTTT	CSVGVSTVEAFF
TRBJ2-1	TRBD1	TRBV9	TGTGCCAGCAGCGTAGGTGGGACAGGGTCCTACAATGAGCAGTTCTTC	CASSVGGTGSYNEQFF
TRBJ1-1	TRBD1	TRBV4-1	TGCGCCAGCAGCCATGGACAGGGACCGAACACTGAAGCTTTCTTT	CASSHGQGPNTEAFF
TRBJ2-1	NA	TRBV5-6	TGTGCCAGCAGCTTGGGTTTCAACTCCTACAATGAGCAGTTCTTC	CASSLGFNSYNEQFF
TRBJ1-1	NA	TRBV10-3	TGTGCCATCAGTGACAGGGTCCCGAACACTGAAGCTTTCTTT	CAISDRVPNTEAFF
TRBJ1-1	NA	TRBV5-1	TGCGCCAGCAGCTTGTTTCATTCGAACACTGAAGCTTTCTTT	CASSLFHSNTEAFF
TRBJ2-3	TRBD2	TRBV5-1	TGCGCCAGCAGCTTGGGCGGGGGGGCCGGCACGCAGTATTTT	CASSLGGGAGTQYF
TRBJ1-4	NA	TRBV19	TGTGCCAGTAGTACTCAGGGGATTGCAACTAATGAAAAACTGTTTTTT	CASSTQGIATNEKLFF
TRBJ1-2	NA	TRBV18	TGTGCCAGCTCACGGACTGACCCTAACTATGGCTACACCTTC	CASSRTDPNYGYTF
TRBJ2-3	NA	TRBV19	TGTGCCAGTAGTTCTTGGACACCCGGGAGCACAGATACGCAGTATTTT	CASSSWTPGSTDTQYF
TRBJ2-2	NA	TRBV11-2	TGTGCCAGCAGCAAGCTCGTCACCGGGGAGCTGTTTTTT	CASSKLVTGELFF
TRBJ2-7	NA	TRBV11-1	TGTGCCAGCAGCTTATCCGCGGACATAGCCTACGAGCAGTACTTC	CASSLSADIAYEQYF
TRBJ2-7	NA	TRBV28	TGTGCCAGCAGTTTAAGTTTTCGACTGCCCCGCGAGCAGTACTTC	CASSLSFRLPREQYF
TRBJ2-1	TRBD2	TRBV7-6	TGTGCCAGCAGCTACGAAGCGGGGGGAAATGATGAGCAGTTCTTC	CASSYEAGGNDEQFF
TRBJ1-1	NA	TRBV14	TGTGCCAGCAGCCAAGATAATCGGAACACTGAAGCTTTCTTT	CASSQDNRNTEAFF
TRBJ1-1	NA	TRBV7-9	TGTGCCAGCAGCAAAAACATGAGGGAGACTGAAGCTTTCTTT	CASSKNMRETEAFF
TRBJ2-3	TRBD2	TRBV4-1	TGCGCCAGCAGCCAAGGGACTAGCCCCTTCACAGATACGCAGTATTTT	CASSQGTSPFTDTQYF
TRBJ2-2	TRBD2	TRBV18	TGTGCCAGCTCACCTGTCTCACTAGCGGACACCGGGGAGCTGTTTTTT	CASSPVSLADTGELFF
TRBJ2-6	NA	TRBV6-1	TGTGCCAGCAGTGGGGAGGAGACACGTACATCTCGGGCCAACGTCCTGACTTTC	CASSGEETRTSRANVLTF
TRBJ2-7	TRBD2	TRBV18	TGTGCCAGCTCACCTGGCCCGGGACTAGCGGGAGGTTACGAGCAGTACTTC	CASSPGPGLAGGYEQYF
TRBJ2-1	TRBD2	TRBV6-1	TGTGCCAGCAGGGGACTAGCGGGGAACAATGAGCAGTTCTTC	CASRGLAGNNEQFF
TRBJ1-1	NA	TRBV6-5	TGTGCCAGCAGTTACTCCCGTGGGCAGTATGAAGCTTTCTTT	CASSYSRGQYEAFF
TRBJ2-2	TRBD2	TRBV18	TGTGCCAGCTCACCACGAGGAGTAGCGGGCGGGACCGGGGAGCTGTTTTTT	CASSPRGVAGGTGELFF
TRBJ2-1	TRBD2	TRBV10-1	TGCGCCAGCAGTGAGAGGTGGGAGGGCCGTAAGTTCTTC	CASSERWEGRKFF
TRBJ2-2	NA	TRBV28	TGTGCCAGCAGTTTCGGACTGAACACCGGGGAGCTGTTTTTT	CASSFGLNTGELFF
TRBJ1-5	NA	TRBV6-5	TGTGCCAGCAGTTTTACCCGGGAGGGCAATCAGCCCCAGCATTTT	CASSFTREGNQPQHF
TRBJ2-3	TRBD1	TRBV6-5	TGTGCCAGCAGTCGCCGGGACAGGGTCCGTGATACGCAGTATTTT	CASSRRDRVRDTQYF
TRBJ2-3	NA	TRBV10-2	TGCGCCAGCAGTGAGCTTTCAGATACGCAGTATTTT	CASSELSDTQYF
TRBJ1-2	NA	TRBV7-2	TGTGCCAGCACCCCGAACCAGGGCAGCTATGGCTACACCTTC	CASTPNQGSYGYTF
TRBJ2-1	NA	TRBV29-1	TGCAGCGTTGACTCAGACAATGAGCAGTTCTTC	CSVDSDNEQFF
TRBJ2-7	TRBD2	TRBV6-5	TGTGCCAGCAGAGGCGGGGGGGACCCCTACGAGCAGTACTTC	CASRGGGDPYEQYF
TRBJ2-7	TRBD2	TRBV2	TGTGCCAGCAGGGGGACTAGCGGGAGCTACGAGCAGTACTTC	CASRGTSGSYEQYF
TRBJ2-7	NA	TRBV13	TGTGCCAGCAGCTTGGACAGCGAGGCCTACGAGCAGTACTTC	CASSLDSEAYEQYF
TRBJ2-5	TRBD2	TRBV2	TGTGCCAGCAGGGCCAATGGACTAGCTGGTGAGACCCAGTACTTC	CASRANGLAGETQYF
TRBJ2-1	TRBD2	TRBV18	TGTGCCAGCTCACCACGGGCGGGAGTTCGGTACAATGAGCAGTTCTTC	CASSPRAGVRYNEQFF
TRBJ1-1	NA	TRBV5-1	TGCGCCAGCAGCTTGGGGGCCGGAATGAACACTGAAGCTTTCTTT	CASSLGAGMNTEAFF
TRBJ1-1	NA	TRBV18	TGTGCCAGCTCACCAAGCGCAAGGAACACTGAAGCTTTCTTT	CASSPSARNTEAFF
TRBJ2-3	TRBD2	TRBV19	TGTGCCACTAAGCGGGAGCTCGGCACAGATACGCAGTATTTT	CATKRELGTDTQYF
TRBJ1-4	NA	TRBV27	TGTGCCAGCAGGGGGAGGGGGAGGGATGAAAAACTGTTTTTT	CASRGRGRDEKLFF
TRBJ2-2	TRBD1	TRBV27	TGTGCCAGCAGTCCGGGACAGGGCTTCCGCGGGGAGCTGTTTTTT	CASSPGQGFRGELFF
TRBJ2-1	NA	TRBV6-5	TGTGCCAGCAACAGAGGGGGGGCCTACAATGAGCAGTTCTTC	CASNRGGAYNEQFF
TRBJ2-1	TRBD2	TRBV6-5	TGTGCCAGCAGTTACTCGTTCAAAGGGAGGGGCAATGAGCAGTTCTTC	CASSYSFKGRGNEQFF
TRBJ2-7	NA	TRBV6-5	TGTGCCAGCAGTGCCCGGGACAATTCCTACGAGCAGTACTTC	CASSARDNSYEQYF
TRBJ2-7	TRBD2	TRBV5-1	TGCGCCAGCAGCTTGTCAAGCGGGAGGCCGGGGGAGCAGTACTTC	CASSLSSGRPGEQYF
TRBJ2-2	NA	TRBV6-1	TGTGCCAGCAGTGGGGGGGGCGCTAGCACCGGGGAGCTGTTTTTT	CASSGGGASTGELFF
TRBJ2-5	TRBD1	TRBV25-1	TGTGCCAGCAGTGAAAGCAGGGGGAGAGAAGGGACCCAGTACTTC	CASSESRGREGTQYF
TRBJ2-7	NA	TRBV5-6	TGTGCCAGCAGCTTTGTGGGGCCTAACGAGCAGTACTTC	CASSFVGPNEQYF
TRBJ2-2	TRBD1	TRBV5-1	TGCGCCAGCAGCCCCCGACAGGGGTCCGGGGAGCTGTTTTTT	CASSPRQGSGELFF
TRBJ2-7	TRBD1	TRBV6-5	TGTGCCAGCAGTTACTCCGGACAGGAGGACTACGAGCAGTACTTC	CASSYSGQEDYEQYF
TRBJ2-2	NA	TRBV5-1	TGCGCCAGCAGCTTGGAGACTTCGAACACCGGGGAGCTGTTTTTT	CASSLETSNTGELFF
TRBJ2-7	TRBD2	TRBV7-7	TGTGCTAGCAGCCCAGCGGGACTAGGGAGCTCCTACGAGCAGTACTTC	CASSPAGLGSSYEQYF
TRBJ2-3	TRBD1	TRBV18	TGTGCCAGCTCACCCAGGGGGCCGGGATACACAGATACGCAGTATTTT	CASSPRGPGYTDTQYF
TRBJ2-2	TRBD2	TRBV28	TGTGCCAGCAGTTTGCTGTTAGCGGGAGTGGTCGGCACCGGGGAGCTGTTTTTT	CASSLLLAGVVGTGELFF
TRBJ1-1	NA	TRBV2	TGTGCCAGCAGTGTTCAGGGGAGTACTGAAGCTTTCTTT	CASSVQGSTEAFF
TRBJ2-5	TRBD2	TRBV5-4	TGTGCCAGCAGCTTCAGCGGGGGGAGAGAGACCCAGTACTTC	CASSFSGGRETQYF
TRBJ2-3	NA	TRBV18	TGTGCCAGCTCACCGGGGACACTGAAGGGGGATACGCAGTATTTT	CASSPGTLKGDTQYF
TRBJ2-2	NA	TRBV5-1	TGCGCCAGCAGCTTGGCCGGAGCTCGGGGGTCCGGGGAGCTGTTTTTT	CASSLAGARGSGELFF